These 21 T cell receptor beta chains originate from one sample sequenced in a study of blood T cell repertoires in COVID-19. Clones were read by immunoSEQ multiplex PCR, and TCRdb kept only the in-frame ones, dropping some. The profile shows about 150,000 clones, around 78% of them singletons. Sequenced: peripheral blood. Receptor source: a man older than 75 with acute or convalescent COVID-19.

The chain recombines TRBV24-1 with TRBJ1-1; D is undetermined. The CDR3 runs 11 residues. Germline-derived CDR1 and CDR2 are KGHDR and SFDVKD. Trimming took 8 bases from V and 7 from J, leaving 10 bases between them. The CDR3 here is CATTSENEAFF. For the CDR3, the DNA is TGTGCCACCACCTCGGAGAATGAAGCTTTCTTT.

The rearrangement joins TRBV5-1 to TRBJ1-1, with D unclear. The V gene's germline CDR1 is SGHRS and CDR2 YFSETQ. The CDR3 loop spans 14 amino acids. The V gene lost 4 bases and the J gene lost 1 base, with 11 bases spanning the gap. CDR3 nucleotide sequence: TGCGCCAGCAGCCCCACGGGAGGGAACACTGAAGCTTTCTTT. This gives the protein CASSPTGGNTEAFF.

This clone has just one count. The V call is TRBV30, the J call TRBJ1-1; no firm D call. The CDR3 extends over 11 amino acids. V dropped 1 base and J dropped 5 bases, with 5 bases sitting between them. Germline-derived CDR1 and CDR2 are GTSNPN and SVGIG (reference sequence). The CDR3 nucleotides read TGTGCCTGGAGTGGGAGTACTGAAGCTTTCTTT. This sequence encodes CAWSGSTEAFF.

Only a few counts were recorded for this clone. V gene TRBV15 combines with J gene TRBJ2-7; D perhaps matches TRBD2 (6 bases). V gave up 0 bases and J gave up 6 bases, with 9 bases separating them. The CDR3 is 13 amino acids. The germline V gene has CDR1 LNHNV and CDR2 YYDKDF (reference sequence). CDR3 DNA: TGTGCCACCAGCAGAGATCGGGGGTTCGAGCAGTACGTC. Translated, it gives CATSRDRGFEQYV.

V gene TRBV2 combines with J gene TRBJ2-3; D is possibly TRBD1 (5 bases). Germline CDR1 and CDR2: SNHLY and FYNNEI. The CDR3 contains 17 residues. With 8 bases removed from V and 0 bases from J, the gap between germline ends came to 21 bases. CDR3 bases: TGTGCCAGCGTTATTACGAGACAGCCGACCAGCACAGATACGCAGTATTTT. This translates into CASVITRQPTSTDTQYF.

The chain has TRBV5-1 and TRBJ1-5, with 8 positions matching TRBD1. V was pared by 4 bases and J by 0 bases, with 6 bases of the junction left unmatched. CDR1 is SGHRS and CDR2 is YFSETQ in the germline V gene. This CDR3 spans 16 amino acids. The CDR3 region has the DNA TGCGCCAGCAGCGCCGGGACAGGACTTAGCAATCAGCCCCAGCATTTT. Protein: CASSAGTGLSNQPQHF.

This clone was observed once. The rearrangement links TRBV5-6 to TRBJ2-3; 7 bases fit TRBD1. With V trimmed by 2 bases and J by 2 bases, 2 bases remained unmatched. CDR3 size: 14 residues. Germline loops: CDR1 SGHDT, CDR2 YYEEEE. CDR3 region: CASSFGQDTDTQYF. CDR3 DNA sequence: TGTGCCAGCAGCTTCGGACAGGACACAGATACGCAGTATTTT.

This clone was seen many times. The chain couples TRBV5-1 to TRBJ2-2, with D possibly TRBD2 on 6 matching bases. V was shortened by 1 base and J by 4 bases, with 8 bases between the two germline ends. The CDR3 has 14 amino acids. Germline V gene sequence: CDR1 SGHRS, CDR2 YFSETQ. The CDR3 here is CASSLYGGTGELFF. In DNA form, the CDR3 reads TGCGCCAGCAGCTTGTACGGGGGCACCGGGGAGCTGTTTTTT.

This rearrangement joins TRBV18 to TRBJ1-1; 7 bases align to TRBD1. The germline gives CDR1 KGHSH, CDR2 LQKENI. V lost 2 bases and J lost 5; bases outside the gene matches: 8. The CDR3 length is 15 residues. The CDR3, as DNA: TGTGCCAGCTCACCAGACAGGGCGGGCGGTACTGAAGCTTTCTTT. It codes for CASSPDRAGGTEAFF.

Concerning this clone: Other DNA variants within this sample encode the same CDR3. V gene TRBV5-1 combines with J gene TRBJ1-4; 11 bases are a match to TRBD1. J lost 6 bases, V lost 4 bases, and 5 bases had no gene match. Germline values: CDR1 SGHRS, CDR2 YFSETQ. The CDR3 totals 15 residues. The CDR3 DNA is TGCGCCAGCAGCACGCCGGGACAGGGGGATGAAAAACTGTTTTTT. This translates into CASSTPGQGDEKLFF.

This clone was seen a handful of times. This rearrangement joins TRBV6-1 to TRBJ1-2; weak D call: TRBD1 (5 bases). Looked up from germline, CDR1 is MNHNS and CDR2 is SASEGT. V lost 2 bases to trimming and J lost 8 bases, with 9 bases between them. The CDR3 length is 12 residues. CDR3 DNA: TGTGCCAGCAGTGAACCAGGGCGCGGCTACACCTTC. Amino acids: CASSEPGRGYTF.

This chain uses TRBV11-2 with TRBJ2-6, with TRBD1 matching over 9 bases. The ends lost 5 bases at V and 2 bases at J; junction bases unmatched: 4. Germline V gene sequence: CDR1 SGHAT, CDR2 FQNNGV. The CDR3 has 16 residues. The CDR3 sequence: CASSPRTGAGANVLTF. DNA of the CDR3: TGTGCCAGCAGCCCCAGGACAGGGGCTGGGGCCAACGTCCTGACTTTC.

The chain links TRBV2 to TRBJ2-5; 7 nucleotides align to TRBD1. Germline assignment: CDR1 SNHLY and CDR2 FYNNEI. This CDR3 comprises 15 residues. V trimming: 7 bases; J trimming: 0 bases; junction bases outside the gene matches: 8. For the CDR3, the DNA is TGTGCCAGCACTCCCGGGACAGACCACCAAGAGACCCAGTACTTC. Protein: CASTPGTDHQETQYF.

The sample holds a few counts of this clone. V gene TRBV5-8 combines with J gene TRBJ1-6, with unresolved D. In germline, CDR1 is SGHTS, CDR2 YDEGEE. V lost 0 bases and J 5 bases, leaving 15 bases between the germline ends. The CDR3 totals 17 residues. The CDR3 DNA is TGTGCCAGCAGCTTGGCGTTAGACACCCTCGATAATTCACCCCTCCACTTT. Translating gives CASSLALDTLDNSPLHF.

This clone was recorded a few times. The chain combines TRBV7-2 with TRBJ1-1, with D possibly being TRBD1 (6 bases). The CDR3 is made up of 15 amino acids. Germline CDR1 is SGHTA and CDR2 is FQGNSA. V was shortened by 1 base and J by 1 base, with 10 bases between the two germline ends. The CDR3 region has the DNA TGTGCCAGCAGCTTAGGCTTGACAGGGAACACTGAAGCTTTCTTT. The encoded protein is CASSLGLTGNTEAFF. Using reference TRBV7-2 and TRBJ1-1 for the parts outside the CDR3, the full variable domain is GAGVSQSPSNKVTEKGKDVELRCDPISGHTALYWYRQSLGQGLEFLIYFQGNSAPDKSGLPSDRFSAERTGGSVSTLTIQRTQQEDSAVYLCASSLGLTGNTEAFFGQGTRLTVV.

The gene calls are TRBV11-3 and TRBJ2-2; no reliable D call. The CDR3 extends over 16 amino acids. Germline loops: CDR1 SGHNT, CDR2 YENEEA. Trimming removed 5 bases at V and 0 bases at J, with 13 bases between. CDR3 nucleotides: TGTGCCAGCAGCGTATCGCAGGATACGAACACCGGGGAGCTGTTTTTT. This translates into CASSVSQDTNTGELFF. The complete variable domain, with remaining parts taken from reference TRBV11-3 and TRBJ2-2, reads EAGVVQSPRYKIIEKKQPVAFWCNPISGHNTLYWYLQNLGQGPELLIRYENEEAVDDSQLPKDRFSAERLKGVDSTLKIQPAELGDSAVYLCASSVSQDTNTGELFFGEGSRLTVL.

The chain employs TRBV18 and TRBJ2-3; TRBD1 aligns across 9 bases. The V segment lost 6 bases and the J segment 0 bases; nucleotides outside the gene matches: 4. CDR1 is KGHSH, CDR2 LQKENI, per germline. The CDR3 consists of 15 residues. Written as DNA, the CDR3 is TGTGCCAGCTCCTGGGACAGGGCGAGCACAGATACGCAGTATTTT. Its translation is CASSWDRASTDTQYF.

This chain uses TRBV6-5 with TRBJ1-2, with D possibly matching TRBD1 (5 bases). The CDR3 runs 12 residues. V lost 0 bases and J lost 11, with 10 bases in between. Germline CDR1 and CDR2: MNHEY and SVGAGI. The DNA for the CDR3 is TGTGCCAGCAGTTACTCGAGCGGGACTTACACCTTC. Its translation: CASSYSSGTYTF.

This clone was observed a few times. The chain combines TRBV7-2 with TRBJ1-2, with a possible D match to TRBD1 (6 bases). In germline, CDR1 is SGHTA, CDR2 FQGNSA. The CDR3 has 14 amino acids. Trimming pared 2 bases from V and 1 base from J, leaving 8 bases between. The CDR3 DNA sequence: TGTGCCAGCAGCTTATTGGACAGTAACTATGGCTACACCTTC. This sequence encodes CASSLLDSNYGYTF.

This chain's CDR3 is CASSSSLPGTQYF. CDR3 DNA: TGTGCCAGCAGTTCCTCACTCCCGGGGACCCAGTACTTC. The rearrangement links TRBV6-2 or TRBV6-3 to TRBJ2-5; D not resolved. Looked up from germline, CDR1 is MNHEY and CDR2 is SVGEGT. V shed 4 bases and J shed 7 bases, with 13 bases lying between them. This CDR3 has 13 residues.

There are a few counts of this clone. The chain employs TRBV28 and TRBJ2-2; D not resolved. Germline CDR1 and CDR2: MDHEN and SYDVKM. Trimming took off 2 bases at V and 4 bases at J, with 5 bases between the two ends. The CDR3 totals 13 residues. The CDR3 region is CASSLGRTGELFF. The CDR3 DNA is TGTGCCAGCAGTTTAGGGCGCACCGGGGAGCTGTTTTTT.